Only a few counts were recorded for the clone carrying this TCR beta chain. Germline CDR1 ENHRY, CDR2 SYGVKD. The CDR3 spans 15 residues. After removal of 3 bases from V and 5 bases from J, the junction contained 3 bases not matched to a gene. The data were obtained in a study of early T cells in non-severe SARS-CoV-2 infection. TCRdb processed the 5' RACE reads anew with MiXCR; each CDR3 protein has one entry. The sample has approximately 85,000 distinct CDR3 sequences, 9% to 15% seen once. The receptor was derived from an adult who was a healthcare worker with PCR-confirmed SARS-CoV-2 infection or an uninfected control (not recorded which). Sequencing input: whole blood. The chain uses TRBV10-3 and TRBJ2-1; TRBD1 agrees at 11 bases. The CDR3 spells CAISEGQGAHNEQFF. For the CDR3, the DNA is TGTGCCATCAGTGAAGGACAGGGGGCACACAATGAGCAGTTCTTC.